This T cell receptor (beta chain) derives from a study of T cells in Graves' hyperthyroidism and ophthalmopathy. About the research overall: Peripheral blood was obtained at initial diagnosis, preceding any treatment.

CDR1 and CDR2 (germline): SEHNR, FQNEAQ (reference sequence). V shed 3 bases and J shed 11 bases, with 14 bases lying between them. The CDR3 has 13 amino acids. Patients were excluded because of uncontrolled infection, other autoimmune disease, pregnancy or lactation. It was at first hyperthyroidism diagnosis, before any ophthalmopathy symptoms, that the blood sample was taken. Worth noting for this clonotype: Its antigen is still unknown.

Whole-study findings and limits: Within blood appeared most thyroid clonotypes that had expanded above 0.001.

TCR beta CDR3 regions were amplified from RNA transcripts. A set of HTBI primers served as the primers for a first-round RT-PCR of the TCR CDR3. A single record per CDR3 protein comes from TCRdb applying MiXCR to the multiplex PCR reads. The sample has under 750,000 distinct CDR3 sequences; 15% to 20% are singletons. The chain recombines TRBV7-9 with TRBJ1-5; D remains unclear. Sequenced material: blood. The sequence derives from a woman between 50 and 59 years old with Graves' hyperthyroidism that later progressed to Graves' ophthalmopathy. The CDR3 region is CASSFLTLWAQHF. CDR3 sequence (DNA): TGTGCCAGCAGCTTCCTGACCCTTTGGGCCCAGCATTTT.